The 22 T cell receptor beta chains presented below share a single source sample, sequenced in a study of breast tumors, draining lymph nodes, adjacent tissues. Axillary draining lymph nodes of breast cancer patients supplied the node samples. TCRdb reprocessed the multiplex PCR reads with MiXCR, giving one entry per CDR3 protein. The sample has 150,000 to 250,000 distinct CDR3 sequences, approximately 33% seen once. What was sequenced was axillary lymph node tissue. These receptors were obtained from a female donor with breast cancer. Some clones in this sample may be carry-over from other donors' samples.

This clonotype was observed many times. CDR3 region: CASSDPVNYGYTF. The CDR3 coding sequence is TGTGCCAGCAGTGACCCGGTTAACTATGGCTACACCTTC. This chain connects TRBV25-1 to TRBJ1-2; the D is unclear. CDR1 and CDR2 (germline): MGHDK, SYGVNS. The CDR3 has 13 amino acids. Deletions cut 3 bases from V and 1 base from J, with 6 bases between.

The rearrangement uses TRBV2 and TRBJ1-4, with 9 bases identical to TRBD1. CDR1 SNHLY and CDR2 FYNNEI come from the germline V gene. The CDR3 has 14 amino acids. Trimming removed 11 bases from V and 10 bases from J; junction bases left unmatched: 14. The CDR3 here is CASNPDRGFGKLFF. The CDR3 region has the DNA TGTGCCTCAAACCCGGACAGGGGATTTGGAAAACTGTTTTTT.

V and J are TRBV20-1 and TRBJ1-1, with D possibly TRBD1 on 6 matching bases. The germline V gene encodes CDR1 DFQATT and CDR2 SNEGSKA (reference sequence). V lost 3 bases and J 5 bases, leaving 13 bases between the germline ends. CDR3 length: 13 amino acids. The CDR3 loop is CSARQDSTTEAFF. The CDR3, as DNA: TGCAGTGCTAGGCAGGACAGTACGACTGAAGCTTTCTTT.

This clonotype has ten or more counts. The chain links TRBV24-1 to TRBJ2-3; 9 bases match TRBD2. Germline CDR1 KGHDR, CDR2 SFDVKD. The J segment lost 3 bases and the V segment lost 5 bases, leaving 5 bases of the junction unmatched. The CDR3 totals 15 residues. CDR3 bases: TGTGCCACCAGTGCGTCTAGCGGGAATACAGATACGCAGTATTTT. Translation: CATSASSGNTDTQYF.

A remark on this clonotype: Just one base apart from a much larger clone, this may be a read error. J is TRBJ2-7 and V is TRBV14; tentatively, D is TRBD1 or TRBD2 (5 bases each). The CDR3 extends over 16 amino acids. CDR1 is SGHDN and CDR2 is FVKESK in the germline V gene. This chain's CDR3 is CASSQATRGKNYERYF. The CDR3 bases are TGTGCCAGCAGCCAAGCCACTAGGGGAAAAAACTACGAGCGGTACTTC.

This clonotype was seen at least ten times. The chain combines TRBV24-1 with TRBJ2-1; 13 bases agree with TRBD2. The CDR3 is 17 amino acids. J lost 6 bases, V lost 5 bases, and 9 bases had no gene match. The germline gives CDR1 KGHDR, CDR2 SFDVKD. The CDR3 loop is CATSVGTSGRGGNEQFF. The CDR3 nucleotides read TGTGCCACCAGTGTTGGCACTAGCGGGAGGGGGGGCAATGAGCAGTTCTTC.

In the case of this clonotype: One end of the junction varies from germline; a read error may be responsible. The genes are TRBV6-5 and TRBJ2-7, with 14 bases matching TRBD2. Germline CDR1 is MNHEY and CDR2 is SVGAGI. The CDR3 covers 15 residues. The CDR3 protein is CVSSHRTSGRYEQYF. DNA for the CDR3: TGTGTCAGCAGTCACCGGACTAGCGGGAGGTACGAACAGTACTTC.

This clonotype was observed a handful of times. The chain joins TRBV5-5 to TRBJ2-5; D is unclear. This CDR3 region has 12 residues. Trimming left V 6 bases short and J 7 bases short, with 13 bases between. Germline CDR1 and CDR2: SGHKS and YYEKEE (reference sequence). The DNA of the CDR3 is TGTGCCAGCAATTCCCACGAAGCGACCCAGTACTTC. This translates into CASNSHEATQYF. The variable domain in full, completed from reference TRBV5-5 and TRBJ2-5, reads DAGVTQSPTHLIKTRGQQVTLRCSPISGHKSVSWYQQVLGQGPQFIFQYYEKEERGRGNFPDRFSARQFPNYSSELNVNALLLGDSALYLCASNSHEATQYFGPGTRLLVL.

Comments on this clonotype: This could be a read error, since a much larger clone is one nucleotide away. The chain uses TRBV5-5 and TRBJ2-1; 8 positions agree with TRBD2. Germline V gives CDR1 SGHKS, CDR2 YYEKEE (reference sequence). This CDR3 spans 17 amino acids. V was clipped by 0 bases and J by 10 bases; unmatched bases: 15. CDR3 in DNA: TGTGCCAGCAGCTTGGTTCTGGCCGGGAGGGCCGTCGGGGAGCAGTTCTTC. Amino acid sequence: CASSLVLAGRAVGEQFF. The full variable domain, its missing parts supplied by reference TRBV5-5 and TRBJ2-1, is DAGVTQSPTHLIKTRGQQVTLRCSPISGHKSVSWYQQVLGQGPQFIFQYYEKEERGRGNFPDRFSARQFPNYSSELNVNALLLGDSALYLCASSLVLAGRAVGEQFFGPGTRLTVL.

A word on this clonotype: A much larger clone lies a single base off, so this may be a read error. V is TRBV19 and J is TRBJ2-1; the match to TRBD2 covers 9 bases. V trimming: 8 bases; J trimming: 4 bases; junction bases outside the gene matches: 9. The CDR3 runs 15 residues. Germline CDR1 LNHDA, CDR2 SQIVND (reference sequence). The CDR3 DNA reads as TGTGCCAGTTCCTCTAGCGGGGTGCTATACAATGAGCAGTTCTTC. It encodes CASSSSGVLYNEQFF.

This clonotype was counted many times. V gene TRBV6-1 combines with J gene TRBJ2-7; no reliable D call. CDR1 is MNHNS, CDR2 SASEGT, per germline. Trimming left V 2 bases short and J 3 bases short, with 2 bases between. This CDR3 region has 11 residues. The CDR3 sequence is CASSENYEQYF. CDR3 coding DNA: TGTGCCAGCAGTGAAAACTACGAGCAGTACTTC.

The table lists this clonotype with a few counts. A much larger clone differs by one base, so this may be a read error. This sequence joins TRBV20-1 and TRBJ2-7, with 9 bases lining up with TRBD1. Germline loops: CDR1 DFQATT, CDR2 SNEGSKA (reference sequence). The CDR3 contains 13 residues. DNA for the CDR3: TGCAGTGCTGACAGGGGGGGTATTTACGCGCAGTACTTC. It specifies CSADRGGIYAQYF.

Many counts were recorded for this clonotype. The chain couples TRBV20-1 to TRBJ1-2, with D unclear. V was pared by 6 bases and J by 0 bases, with 11 bases between. The CDR3 is 13 amino acids. In germline, CDR1 is DFQATT, CDR2 SNEGSKA (reference sequence). The CDR3 region is CSAAEQANYGYTF. The CDR3 bases are TGCAGTGCCGCCGAGCAGGCTAACTATGGCTACACCTTC.

This clonotype occurred many times. The chain joins TRBV7-9 to TRBJ1-6; the D gene is possibly TRBD1 (5 bases). Germline V gene sequence: CDR1 SEHNR, CDR2 FQNEAQ (reference sequence). The V gene lost 4 bases and the J gene lost 8 bases, with 12 bases spanning the gap. This CDR3 is built from 14 residues. As DNA, the CDR3 is TGTGCCAGCAGCTCCCAGGGAGGTGATTCACCCCTCCACTTT. This sequence encodes CASSSQGGDSPLHF.

This chain uses TRBV20-1 with TRBJ1-5; TRBD1 matches at 7 bases. Germline-derived CDR1 and CDR2 are DFQATT and SNEGSKA (reference sequence). V shed 5 bases and J 4 bases; nucleotides not matched to a gene: 5. This CDR3 is 13 amino acids long. Written as DNA, the CDR3 is TGCAGTGCTGGGAGGGACAGAAATCAGCCCCAGCATTTT. Amino acid sequence: CSAGRDRNQPQHF.

Points on this clonotype: Relative to the germline gene, one junction end is altered; a read error may explain this. The V and J genes are TRBV7-2 and TRBJ1-4; D perhaps matches TRBD1 (5 bases). There are 15 residues in the CDR3. Germline V gives CDR1 SGHTA, CDR2 FQGNSA. In DNA form, the CDR3 reads TGTGCCAGCAGCTTGGGGGGGGGGACTAATGAAAAACTGGTTTTT. This codes for CASSLGGGTNEKLVF.

In regard to this clonotype: One end of the junction is discordant with germline, which a read error may explain. V gene TRBV14 combines with J gene TRBJ1-6, with D possibly being TRBD1 (5 bases). Per germline, CDR1 SGHDN and CDR2 FVKESK. CDR3 length equals 14 residues. DNA for the CDR3: TGTGCCAGCGGCCACGGGACCTATAATTCGCCCCTCCACTTT. Translated: CASGHGTYNSPLHF.

This clonotype was picked up many times. This rearrangement joins TRBV14 to TRBJ1-2; D might be TRBD1 (5 bases). From germline, CDR1 is SGHDN and CDR2 FVKESK. V lost 1 base to trimming and J lost 4 bases, with 19 bases between them. The CDR3 contains 17 residues. The CDR3 here is CASSQGIRGAVPYGYTF. The CDR3 DNA reads as TGTGCCAGCAGCCAAGGAATAAGGGGCGCGGTCCCCTATGGCTACACCTTC.

Ten or more counts support this clonotype. CDR3 in DNA: TGCAGTGCTTTTCTAGCGGGAGGGTTTTACAATGAGCAGTTCTTC. It specifies CSAFLAGGFYNEQFF. The chain combines TRBV20-1 with TRBJ2-1; TRBD2 aligns across 12 bases. The CDR3 runs 15 residues. The germline CDR1 and CDR2 sequences are DFQATT and SNEGSKA (reference sequence). With 5 bases clipped from V and 4 bases from J, the junction kept 6 bases outside the gene matches.

In this sample, this clonotype turned up many times. The chain employs TRBV7-2 and TRBJ2-1; 9 bases match TRBD2. In germline, CDR1 is SGHTA, CDR2 FQGNSA. V trimming: 5 bases; J trimming: 8 bases; junction bases outside the gene matches: 10. The CDR3 contains 15 residues. The CDR3 region is CASSPQAGGPYEQFF. The CDR3 DNA follows: TGTGCCAGCAGCCCTCAGGCGGGGGGGCCCTATGAGCAGTTCTTC. The variable domain in full, with the rest retrieved from reference TRBV7-2 and TRBJ2-1, is GAGVSQSPSNKVTEKGKDVELRCDPISGHTALYWYRQSLGQGLEFLIYFQGNSAPDKSGLPSDRFSAERTGGSVSTLTIQRTQQEDSAVYLCASSPQAGGPYEQFFGPGTRLTVL.

This clonotype has ten or more counts. The CDR3 reads CASSQGTGGYEQYF. The CDR3 DNA reads TGTGCCAGCAGCCAGGGGACAGGGGGCTACGAGCAGTACTTC. V is TRBV6-5 and J is TRBJ2-7; TRBD1 matches 11 bases. The CDR3 runs 14 residues. V gave up 6 bases and J gave up 3 bases; unmatched junction bases: 4. CDR1 is MNHEY and CDR2 is SVGAGI in the germline V gene.

This clonotype was observed at least ten times. This sequence joins TRBV6-2 or TRBV6-3 and TRBJ1-2; D is unresolved. Germline V lookup: CDR1 MNHEY, CDR2 SVGEGT. The CDR3 loop spans 11 amino acids. Trimming shortened V by 6 bases and J by 8 bases, and 10 bases separated the two germline ends. CDR3 protein: CASSRSDGYTF. For the CDR3, the DNA is TGTGCCAGCAGCCGCAGTGACGGCTACACCTTC.